This T cell receptor beta chain emerged from a study of human T cells and chemical hapten exposure. Looking at the study overall: Sensitization was performed using 2% DPC on a 2 cm by 2 cm upper inner arm skin site. Alopecia areata, totalis and universalis patients, mostly female, were included.

Germline CDR1 is MNHNS and CDR2 is SASEGT. The CDR3 loop spans 13 amino acids. V was trimmed by 5 bases and J by 4 bases, leaving 9 bases between them. As for time point: pre-sensitization, week 0. Treatment denoted: therapeutic diphenylcyclopropenone sensitization with weekly scalp DPC. This clonotype was observed many times. TCRdb reanalysed the RACE reads using MiXCR and keeps one entry per CDR3 protein. The sample holds under 400,000 distinct CDR3 sequences; approximately 5% are singletons and the top ten take 2.5% to 3%. The source is a woman aged 45-65 years with alopecia areata. Some clones in this sample may be carry-over from other donors' samples. Specimen: whole blood, collected in connection with sensitization to the hapten diphenylcyclopropenone (DPC). J is TRBJ1-5 and V is TRBV6-1; D ambiguous. CDR3 DNA: TGTGCCAGCAGTCCCGAAGAGAATCAGCCCCAGCATTTT. This encodes CASSPEENQPQHF.